The 10 T cell receptor beta chains reported below all come from one sample, sequenced in a study of OX40 agonist ivuxolimab in advanced cancers. Some clones are missing from TCRdb's copy, which holds only in-frame ones; the method was immunoSEQ multiplex PCR. In the table there are about 77,000 clones, more than 90% of which are singletons. The sequencing used CD4+ or CD8+ T cells sorted from blood, collected in a trial of the OX40 agonist ivuxolimab. The source of these receptors is an adult with an advanced solid tumor such as melanoma, head and neck, liver or kidney cancer.

The CDR3 sequence: CASSLMGDPSSSGANVLTF. The CDR3 DNA sequence: TGTGCCAGCAGTTTAATGGGGGATCCCTCTTCTTCTGGGGCCAACGTCCTGACTTTC. The chain joins TRBV27 to TRBJ2-6; D possibly uses TRBD1 or TRBD2 (5 bases each). Trimming took 2 bases from V and 1 from J, leaving 18 bases between them. The germline CDR1 and CDR2 sequences are MNHEY and SMNVEV (reference sequence). The CDR3 is 19 residues long.

This chain links TRBV5-4 with TRBJ2-7; D uncertain. Trimming left V 3 bases short and J 0 bases short, with 10 bases between. Germline assignment: CDR1 SGHNT and CDR2 YYREEE (reference sequence). This CDR3 region has 14 residues. CDR3 sequence reads: CASSYQVGSYEQYF. For the CDR3, the DNA is TGTGCCAGCAGCTACCAAGTGGGCTCCTACGAGCAGTACTTC.

This clone was observed a single time. The chain links TRBV2 to TRBJ2-2, with 11 bases aligning to TRBD1. V gave up 4 bases and J gave up 6 bases; unmatched junction bases: 7. Germline CDR1 reads SNHLY; CDR2 reads FYNNEI. There are 16 residues in the CDR3. For the CDR3, the DNA is TGTGCCAGCAGTGGAAGGGACAGGGGGTCTTCCGGGGAGCTGTTTTTT. Its translation is CASSGRDRGSSGELFF.

This clone was seen just once. V is TRBV6-1 and J is TRBJ2-3; tentative D call: TRBD1 (6 bases). The CDR3 sequence is 15 residues long. Germline CDR1 reads MNHNS; CDR2 reads SASEGT. Trimming shortened V by 7 bases and J by 4 bases, and 18 bases separated the two germline ends. The CDR3 DNA reads TGTGCCAGCACCCACCCGAGGGCAGGGGCAGATACGCAGTATTTT. This encodes CASTHPRAGADTQYF.

The chain uses TRBV5-4 and TRBJ2-7, with 9 bases matching TRBD1. From germline, CDR1 is SGHNT and CDR2 YYREEE (reference sequence). The CDR3 consists of 14 residues. The V segment lost 2 bases and the J segment 6 bases; nucleotides outside the gene matches: 6. The CDR3 region has the DNA TGTGCCAGCAGCTTCGGACAGGGGTGGGTCGAGCAGTACTTC. Its protein product is CASSFGQGWVEQYF.

The chain couples TRBV29-1 to TRBJ1-2; D is uncertain. CDR1 and CDR2 (germline): SQVTM, ANQGSEA. CDR3 length equals 11 residues. V lost 5 bases, J lost 0 bases, and 4 bases lay in between. The DNA for the CDR3 is TGCAGCGTTACAACTAACTATGGCTACACCTTC. Its translation: CSVTTNYGYTF.

CDR3 nucleotide sequence: TGTGCCAGCAGTTACCGGGGCTGGAACACTGAAGCTTTCTTT. This sequence encodes CASSYRGWNTEAFF. The J gene is TRBJ1-1, the V gene TRBV6-6; D is possibly TRBD1 (5 bases). CDR3 length equals 14 residues. Germline CDR1 MNHNY, CDR2 SVGAGI (reference sequence). V lost 2 bases and J 1 base, leaving 8 bases between the germline ends.

This clone was found a few times. This sequence joins TRBV10-3 and TRBJ2-1, with D unresolved. The CDR3 is made up of 16 amino acids. Between the trimmed V and J ends, which lost 0 bases and 5 bases, there was a span of 14 bases. Germline-derived CDR1 and CDR2 are ENHRY and SYGVKD. Here the CDR3 DNA reads TGTGCCATCAGTGAGTCTCCAAGACTTAGCAACAATGAGCAGTTCTTC. This translates into CAISESPRLSNNEQFF.

In its sample, this clone was seen once. The rearrangement links TRBV11-2 to TRBJ2-1; 10 bases map to TRBD2. The CDR3 has 15 residues. The germline V gene encodes CDR1 SGHAT and CDR2 FQNNGV. With V trimmed by 1 base and J by 4 bases, 1 base remained unmatched. The CDR3: CASSLGAGGYNEQFF. The CDR3 bases are TGTGCCAGCAGCTTAGGAGCGGGAGGGTACAATGAGCAGTTCTTC.

The rearrangement uses TRBV28 and TRBJ2-7; perhaps TRBD2 as D (6 bases). The V end was cut by 5 bases, the J end by 2 bases, with 13 bases between. CDR3 size: 14 residues. Germline CDR1 MDHEN, CDR2 SYDVKM. CDR3 nucleotide sequence: TGTGCCAGCAGTCGAGCGGGTCTAACCTACGAGCAGTACTTC. Its translation is CASSRAGLTYEQYF.